This TCR beta chain was documented in a study of blood T cell repertoires in COVID-19. Method: immunoSEQ multiplex PCR; TCRdb's copy keeps in-frame clones and lacks some. The table has 55,000 to 80,000 clones, roughly 80% seen once. The origin of this receptor is a woman at least 80 years old with active or convalescent COVID-19. Sequencing used peripheral blood.

The CDR3 region is CASSPTGVPSTDTQYF. The CDR3, as DNA: TGCGCCAGCAGCCCGACAGGGGTCCCTAGCACAGATACGCAGTATTTT. The rearrangement joins TRBV4-1 to TRBJ2-3; 8 bases line up with TRBD1. CDR3 size: 16 residues. Losses at the gene ends were 4 bases for V and 0 bases for J; bases not matched to a gene: 6. The germline V gene has CDR1 MGHRA and CDR2 YSYEKL.